Listed below are T cell receptor beta chains from one sample, sequenced in a study of early stage breast cancer tumors. TCRdb's copy holds only in-frame clones and misses some; the assay was immunoSEQ multiplex PCR. The sample lists around 5,400 clones, under 80% occurring once. Sequencing used breast tumor tissue. Every receptor here comes from a person aged 55 to 69 with breast cancer. Both conserved end residues are part of each CDR3. Each record gives: D gene, V gene, J gene, clone size, CDR3 protein, CDR3 DNA. A D gene is named only where the DNA matches it firmly. Size is omitted from some rows. Given values are once, few, many or a class for expanded clones.

D: TRBD2
V: TRBV9
J: TRBJ2-1
size: once
CDR3: CASGLAGGAPGGEQFF
DNA: TGTGCCAGCGGGTTGGCGGGAGGAGCCCCAGGAGGGGAGCAGTTCTTC

D: -
V: TRBV29-1
J: TRBJ1-2
size: -
CDR3: CSVEDSPTNYGYTF
DNA: TGCAGCGTTGAGGACAGTCCGACTAACTATGGCTACACCTTC

D: -
V: TRBV9
J: TRBJ2-2
size: -
CDR3: CASSSFTGELFF
DNA: TGTGCCAGCAGCTCTTTCACCGGGGAGCTGTTTTTT

D: -
V: TRBV7-2
J: TRBJ2-3
size: -
CDR3: CASSLGGEGADTQYF
DNA: TGTGCCAGCAGCTTAGGGGGGGAGGGGGCAGATACGCAGTATTTT

D: -
V: TRBV27
J: TRBJ2-1
size: -
CDR3: CASSYGGPGSSYNEQFF
DNA: TGTGCCAGCAGTTACGGGGGGCCTGGGAGCTCCTACAATGAGCAGTTCTTC

D: -
V: TRBV15
J: TRBJ2-7
size: -
CDR3: CATSRGGYEQYF
DNA: TGTGCCACCAGCAGAGGTGGATACGAGCAGTACTTC

D: -
V: TRBV15
J: TRBJ1-1
size: -
CDR3: CATSRERGAVEAFF
DNA: TGTGCCACCAGCAGAGAAAGGGGGGCTGTTGAAGCTTTCTTT

D: -
V: TRBV30
J: TRBJ1-1
size: -
CDR3: CAWSPLQGFGTEAFF
DNA: TGTGCCTGGAGCCCCCTCCAGGGTTTTGGCACTGAAGCTTTCTTT

D: -
V: TRBV2
J: TRBJ2-4
size: -
CDR3: CASTLDTAKNIQYF
DNA: TGTGCCAGCACCCTCGACACAGCCAAAAACATTCAGTACTTC

D: -
V: TRBV6-1
J: TRBJ2-7
size: -
CDR3: CASSEAEYYEQYF
DNA: TGTGCCAGCAGTGAAGCTGAGTACTACGAGCAGTACTTC

D: -
V: TRBV5-1
J: TRBJ2-1
size: -
CDR3: CASSPGGRREQFF
DNA: TGCGCCAGCAGCCCCGGGGGGCGCCGGGAGCAGTTCTTC

D: -
V: TRBV28
J: TRBJ1-1
size: -
CDR3: CASSPGALNTEAFF
DNA: TGTGCCAGCAGCCCCGGGGCCTTGAACACTGAAGCTTTCTTT

D: TRBD1
V: TRBV29-1
J: TRBJ2-7
size: -
CDR3: CSVDGGQGLYEQYF
DNA: TGCAGCGTTGATGGGGGACAGGGGCTCTACGAGCAGTACTTC

D: TRBD2
V: TRBV4-1
J: TRBJ2-2
size: once
CDR3: CASSLGAGGLGGELFF
DNA: TGCGCCAGCAGCCTAGGCGCGGGGGGCCTAGGCGGGGAGCTGTTTTTT

D: TRBD1
V: TRBV7-9
J: TRBJ2-1
size: -
CDR3: CASSSTKDRGLQFF
DNA: TGTGCCAGCAGCTCAACTAAGGACAGGGGTCTACAGTTCTTC

D: -
V: TRBV30
J: TRBJ1-1
size: -
CDR3: CAWSGKFYPTLKGGTEAFF
DNA: TGTGCCTGGAGTGGGAAGTTCTACCCTACTCTCAAAGGCGGTACTGAAGCTTTCTTT

D: -
V: TRBV6-6
J: TRBJ1-2
size: -
CDR3: CASTPGGGANYGYTF
DNA: TGTGCCAGCACCCCGGGGGGCGGGGCTAACTATGGCTACACCTTC

D: TRBD1
V: TRBV5-1
J: TRBJ1-1
size: -
CDR3: CASSPAGGITEAFF
DNA: TGCGCCAGCAGCCCAGCAGGGGGGATCACTGAAGCTTTCTTT

D: -
V: TRBV6-1
J: TRBJ1-6
size: few
CDR3: CASSGRSSYNSPLHF
DNA: TGTGCCAGCAGTGGCCGGAGCTCCTATAATTCACCCCTCCACTTT

D: -
V: TRBV7-9
J: TRBJ2-7
size: -
CDR3: CASSLRGSYEQYF
DNA: TGTGCCAGCAGCTTAAGGGGGAGCTACGAGCAGTACTTC

D: TRBD2
V: TRBV7-9
J: TRBJ2-1
size: -
CDR3: CASLKSSGSYNEQFF
DNA: TGTGCCAGCCTGAAATCTAGCGGGAGTTACAATGAGCAGTTCTTC

D: -
V: TRBV4-1
J: TRBJ1-4
size: -
CDR3: CASSQGDGNEKLFF
DNA: TGCGCCAGCAGCCAAGGGGACGGTAATGAAAAACTGTTTTTT

D: -
V: TRBV28
J: TRBJ2-2
size: once
CDR3: CASSRLDGGLYTGELFF
DNA: TGTGCCAGCAGCCGTTTAGACGGCGGACTGTACACCGGGGAGCTGTTTTTT

D: -
V: TRBV6-4
J: TRBJ2-2
size: -
CDR3: CASSDKGTGELFF
DNA: TGTGCCAGCAGTGACAAGGGCACCGGGGAGCTGTTTTTT

D: TRBD2
V: TRBV5-1
J: TRBJ2-1
size: few
CDR3: CASGGLAGTGYNEQFF
DNA: TGCGCCAGCGGGGGTCTAGCGGGAACCGGCTACAATGAGCAGTTCTTC

D: TRBD1
V: TRBV7-9
J: TRBJ1-1
size: -
CDR3: CASSLLGQGTEAFF
DNA: TGTGCCAGCAGCTTGTTAGGACAGGGCACTGAAGCTTTCTTT

D: -
V: TRBV5-5
J: TRBJ1-1
size: -
CDR3: CASSKSGNPAGTEAFF
DNA: TGTGCCAGCAGCAAGTCCGGGAACCCCGCCGGGACTGAAGCTTTCTTT

D: -
V: TRBV5-4
J: TRBJ2-5
size: -
CDR3: CASSLDPSSQETQYF
DNA: TGTGCCAGCAGCTTGGACCCGAGCAGCCAAGAGACCCAGTACTTC

D: TRBD1
V: TRBV6-1
J: TRBJ1-2
size: once
CDR3: CASRNDRVRDYTF
DNA: TGTGCCAGCAGAAACGACAGGGTTAGAGACTACACCTTC

D: TRBD2
V: TRBV6-9
J: TRBJ2-1
size: -
CDR3: CASSRGGASNEQFF
DNA: TGTGCCAGCAGTCGCGGGGGGGCCTCCAATGAGCAGTTCTTC

D: TRBD1
V: TRBV19
J: TRBJ2-7
size: -
CDR3: CASSIPGQGAYEQYF
DNA: TGTGCCAGTAGTATACCGGGACAGGGGGCCTACGAGCAGTACTTC

D: -
V: TRBV7-2
J: TRBJ2-7
size: -
CDR3: CASSLDESFPYEQYF
DNA: TGTGCCAGCAGCTTAGATGAGTCATTTCCCTACGAGCAGTACTTC

D: -
V: TRBV6-6
J: TRBJ1-2
size: few
CDR3: CAGGPLRSGGIYGYTF
DNA: TGTGCCGGGGGGCCCCTTCGATCGGGGGGCATCTATGGCTACACCTTC

D: -
V: TRBV7-2
J: TRBJ2-3
size: -
CDR3: CASSFNGQSTDTQYF
DNA: TGTGCCAGCAGCTTCAACGGACAGAGCACAGATACGCAGTATTTT

D: TRBD2
V: TRBV18
J: TRBJ2-2
size: -
CDR3: CASSPYGTSGSLTNTGELFF
DNA: TGTGCCAGCTCACCTTACGGGACTAGCGGGAGTCTGACGAACACCGGGGAGCTGTTTTTT

D: -
V: TRBV30
J: TRBJ1-1
size: once
CDR3: CAWNRGRNTEAFF
DNA: TGTGCCTGGAACCGGGGGAGGAACACTGAAGCTTTCTTT

D: -
V: TRBV13
J: TRBJ1-1
size: large
CDR3: CASRWKGHPNTEAFF
DNA: TGTGCCAGCAGGTGGAAAGGGCACCCGAACACTGAAGCTTTCTTT

D: TRBD1
V: TRBV28
J: TRBJ1-1
size: -
CDR3: CASSLTGVNTEAFF
DNA: TGTGCCAGCAGTTTAACAGGGGTGAACACTGAAGCTTTCTTT

D: TRBD1
V: TRBV19
J: TRBJ1-5
size: once
CDR3: CASSTRTDRVRQPQHF
DNA: TGTGCCAGTAGTACCCGAACCGACAGGGTCCGTCAGCCCCAGCATTTT

D: -
V: TRBV20-1
J: TRBJ1-1
size: -
CDR3: CSARKVIEAFF
DNA: TGCAGTGCCCGGAAGGTAATTGAAGCTTTCTTT

D: TRBD1
V: TRBV6-4
J: TRBJ2-3
size: few
CDR3: CASSEGQGDTDTQYF
DNA: TGTGCCAGCAGTGAGGGACAGGGGGACACAGATACGCAGTATTTT

D: -
V: TRBV5-6
J: TRBJ1-4
size: -
CDR3: CASSQGPTREKLFF
DNA: TGTGCCAGCAGCCAGGGGCCAACTAGGGAAAAACTGTTTTTT

D: TRBD2
V: TRBV6-4
J: TRBJ2-1
size: -
CDR3: CASSPLAGEKVTEQFF
DNA: TGTGCCAGCAGCCCACTAGCGGGAGAGAAGGTCACGGAGCAGTTCTTC